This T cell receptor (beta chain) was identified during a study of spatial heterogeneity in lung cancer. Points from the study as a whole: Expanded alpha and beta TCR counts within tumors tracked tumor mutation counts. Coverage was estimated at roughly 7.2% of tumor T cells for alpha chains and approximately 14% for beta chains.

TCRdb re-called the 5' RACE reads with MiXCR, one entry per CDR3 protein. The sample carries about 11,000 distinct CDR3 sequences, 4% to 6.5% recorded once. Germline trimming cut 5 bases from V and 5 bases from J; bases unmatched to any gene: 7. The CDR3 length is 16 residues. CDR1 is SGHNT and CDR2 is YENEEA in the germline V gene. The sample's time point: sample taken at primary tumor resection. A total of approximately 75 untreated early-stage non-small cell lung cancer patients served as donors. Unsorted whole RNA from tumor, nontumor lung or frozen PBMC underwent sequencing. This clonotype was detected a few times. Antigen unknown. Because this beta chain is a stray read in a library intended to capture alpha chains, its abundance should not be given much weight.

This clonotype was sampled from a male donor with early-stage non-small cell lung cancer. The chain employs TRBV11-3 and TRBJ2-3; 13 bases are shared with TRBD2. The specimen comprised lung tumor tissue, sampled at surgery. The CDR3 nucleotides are TGTGCCAGCAGCCCAACTAGCGGGAGGGTAGGAGATACGCAGTATTTT. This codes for CASSPTSGRVGDTQYF.